These 13 T cell receptor beta chains share one sample of origin, sequenced in a study of blood T cell repertoires in COVID-19 (dated by TCRdb to 2020 to 2021). The library was generated by the immunoSEQ multiplex PCR assay. TCRdb stores this immuneACCESS table with in-frame sequences only. Part of the clones is absent; in the studies checked, under half of the shortfall reflects unresolved V genes, and no reason is known for the rest. Within this sample are 180,000 or so clones, with around 85% of them counted one time only. 6.2% of the sample comes from the top ten. Input material: PBMCs or T cells enriched from blood (not recorded which). The receptors stem from a man aged 40-49 years who had recovered from COVID-19.

V and J are TRBV5-1 and TRBJ2-7; possibly TRBD2 for D (5 bases). V lost 4 bases and J 0 bases, leaving 17 bases between the germline ends. Looked up from germline, CDR1 is SGHRS and CDR2 is YFSETQ. The CDR3 loop spans 16 amino acids. CDR3 in DNA: TGCGCCAGCAGCGTCGGACTTACGGGGAGCTCCTACGAGCAGTACTTC. Residues: CASSVGLTGSSYEQYF. Drawing the rest from reference TRBV5-1 and TRBJ2-7, the complete variable domain is KAGVTQTPRYLIKTRGQQVTLSCSPISGHRSVSWYQQTPGQGLQFLFEYFSETQRNKGNFPGRFSGRQFSNSRSEMNVSTLELGDSALYLCASSVGLTGSSYEQYFGPGTRLTVT.

The count of this clone is one. The rearrangement uses TRBV30 and TRBJ1-3; D gene unclear. The CDR3 sequence is 13 residues long. CDR1 is GTSNPN and CDR2 is SVGIG in the germline V gene (reference sequence). The V and J ends lost 4 bases and 2 bases respectively, with 9 bases between them. CDR3 amino acids: CAWNPGTGNTIYF. CDR3 nucleotide sequence: TGTGCCTGGAATCCGGGAACTGGAAACACCATATATTTT.

As DNA, the CDR3 is TGTGCCAGCAGTCTGACAGGGAGGTACACTGAAGCTTTCTTT. Its translation is CASSLTGRYTEAFF. The rearrangement links TRBV27 to TRBJ1-1; TRBD1 aligns across 7 bases. CDR3 length: 14 residues. CDR1 and CDR2 (germline): MNHEY, SMNVEV (reference sequence). V dropped 5 bases and J dropped 3; count of bases not matched to a gene: 6.

The J gene is TRBJ1-5, the V gene TRBV3-1 (or the pseudogene TRBV3-2); TRBD1 is a possible D gene (5 bases). Trimming removed 4 bases at V and 4 bases at J, with 11 bases between. The CDR3 totals 14 residues. Germline-derived CDR1 and CDR2 are LGHDT and YNNKEL (reference sequence). CDR3: CASSPGRGNQPQHF. The CDR3 nucleotides read TGTGCCAGCAGCCCGGGGAGGGGTAATCAGCCCCAGCATTTT.

J is TRBJ1-6 and V is TRBV6-5; D ambiguous. CDR3 length: 12 amino acids. Per germline, CDR1 MNHEY and CDR2 SVGAGI. V was shortened by 6 bases and J by 7 bases, with 7 bases between the two germline ends. The CDR3 nucleotides read TGTGCCAGCAGCCCCTTCAATTCACCCCTCCACTTT. It encodes CASSPFNSPLHF.

This chain links TRBV5-4 with TRBJ2-5, with D maybe TRBD1 (6 bases). Per germline, CDR1 SGHNT and CDR2 YYREEE (reference sequence). V dropped 6 bases and J dropped 4 bases, with 13 bases sitting between them. This CDR3 is built from 13 residues. The CDR3: CASIIQGSETQYF. CDR3 in DNA: TGTGCCAGCATCATACAGGGTTCAGAGACCCAGTACTTC. The full variable domain, completed using reference TRBV5-4 and TRBJ2-5, is ETGVTQSPTHLIKTRGQQVTLRCSSQSGHNTVSWYQQALGQGPQFIFQYYREEENGRGNFPPRFSGLQFPNYSSELNVNALELDDSALYLCASIIQGSETQYFGPGTRLLVL.

J is TRBJ2-7 and V is TRBV2; D is ambiguous. V dropped 5 bases and J dropped 2 bases, with 7 bases sitting between them. This CDR3 spans 12 amino acids. Germline V gene lookup returns CDR1 SNHLY and CDR2 FYNNEI. The CDR3 spells CASSPSPYEQYF. The CDR3 DNA reads TGTGCCAGCAGTCCTTCTCCCTACGAGCAGTACTTC. Full variable domain (missing parts from reference TRBV2 and TRBJ2-7): EPEVTQTPSHQVTQMGQEVILRCVPISNHLYFYWYRQILGQKVEFLVSFYNNEISEKSEIFDDQFSVERPDGSNFTLKIRSTKLEDSAMYFCASSPSPYEQYFGPGTRLTVT.

The rearrangement joins TRBV2 to TRBJ1-2; TRBD1 might be the D (5 bases). The CDR3 contains 15 residues. Per germline, CDR1 SNHLY and CDR2 FYNNEI. V was shortened by 2 bases and J by 6 bases, with 16 bases between the two germline ends. CDR3: CASSEQAGLLNGYTF. The CDR3 DNA is TGTGCCAGCAGTGAACAGGCGGGACTCCTTAATGGCTACACCTTC.

This clone was recorded only once. This sequence joins TRBV12-5 and TRBJ2-7; 8 nucleotides align to TRBD1. The trim removed 3 bases at V and 3 bases at J, leaving 7 bases unmatched. There are 15 residues in the CDR3. CDR1 and CDR2 (germline): LGHNT, FRNRAP. CDR3 nucleotides: TGTGCTAGTGGTTTCGTTGGGACAGGAAACTACGAGCAGTACTTC. Encoded protein: CASGFVGTGNYEQYF.

The gene calls are TRBV30 and TRBJ2-1, with a weak D call TRBD1 (6 bases). The CDR3 length is 15 residues. Trimming cost V 0 bases and J 2 bases, with 11 bases left between them. The V gene's germline CDR1 is GTSNPN and CDR2 SVGIG (reference sequence). CDR3 sequence (DNA): TGTGCCTGGAGTGTAGGGGGAGTCGCCTACAATGAGCAGTTCTTC. This encodes CAWSVGGVAYNEQFF.

The chain has TRBV11-3 and TRBJ2-2; 7 bases match TRBD1. This CDR3 comprises 14 residues. The V gene end was trimmed by 3 bases and the J gene end by 6 bases; junction bases not matched to a gene: 4. CDR1 is SGHNT, CDR2 YENEEA, per germline. CDR3 nucleotides: TGTGCCAGCAGCTTGACAGGGAATGCCGGGGAGCTGTTTTTT. Its translation: CASSLTGNAGELFF.

V usage is TRBV5-1 and J usage is TRBJ1-1; D may be TRBD1 (5 bases). Trimming removed 1 base from V and 1 base from J, with 8 bases in between. This CDR3 is built from 14 residues. The germline V gene has CDR1 SGHRS and CDR2 YFSETQ. The CDR3 bases are TGCGCCAGCAGCTTGTGGGGGGAGAACACTGAAGCTTTCTTT. This codes for CASSLWGENTEAFF.

This sequence joins TRBV3-1 (or the pseudogene TRBV3-2) and TRBJ1-5; perhaps TRBD1 as D (5 bases). This CDR3 region has 14 residues. From germline, CDR1 is LGHDT and CDR2 YNNKEL (reference sequence). The ends were cut back, 1 base at V and 9 bases at J, with 13 bases in the middle. For the CDR3, the DNA is TGTGCCAGCAGCCAAGGGCAGCGTAGGGGGCCCCAGCATTTT. As protein: CASSQGQRRGPQHF.